The 21 T cell receptor beta chains reported below all come from one sample, sequenced in a study of shared clonotypes between healthy human individuals. Method: immunoSEQ multiplex PCR; TCRdb's copy keeps in-frame clones and lacks some. This sample carries 95,000 to 120,000 clones, more than 65% of them seen once, and the ten largest clones take roughly 25%. Material: memory CD8+ T cells sorted from blood. As for subset: CD45RO+ cells pooled with CCR7-negative TemRA cells. All receptors come from a woman aged 30 to 39 in good health.

This clone has more than one count but fewer than ten. The J gene is TRBJ2-5, the V gene TRBV6-6; a possible D gene is TRBD1 (5 bases). V was pared by 5 bases and J by 4 bases, with 20 bases between. Germline V gene lookup returns CDR1 MNHNY and CDR2 SVGAGI (reference sequence). The CDR3 runs 16 residues. CDR3 sequence (DNA): TGTGCCAGCAGTAAATTTTCGCAGCCCCAGGGAGAGACCCAGTACTTC. Translation gives CASSKFSQPQGETQYF.

V usage is TRBV28 and J usage is TRBJ2-7; 9 nucleotides match TRBD2. J gave up 6 bases and V 3 bases, and 9 bases lay outside the gene matches. The CDR3 is 15 residues long. Germline assignment: CDR1 MDHEN and CDR2 SYDVKM. The CDR3 loop is CASSFSGGILLEQYF. CDR3 nucleotides: TGTGCCAGCAGTTTCAGCGGGGGGATTCTGCTCGAGCAGTACTTC.

This chain connects TRBV6-6 to TRBJ1-1, with TRBD1 as a possible D gene (5 bases). Germline lookup yields CDR1 MNHNY and CDR2 SVGAGI (reference sequence). The CDR3 is 12 residues long. Trimming cost V 4 bases and J 3 bases, with 6 bases left between them. The chain's CDR3 is CASSLGDTEAFF. CDR3 coding DNA: TGTGCCAGCAGTTTAGGGGACACTGAAGCTTTCTTT.

This clone was observed a handful of times. This chain links TRBV6-1 with TRBJ2-7; D is undetermined. V lost 0 bases and J 0 bases, leaving 6 bases between the germline ends. CDR3 size: 14 residues. Germline V gene sequence: CDR1 MNHNS, CDR2 SASEGT. In nucleotides, the CDR3 is TGTGCCAGCAGTGAAGCCTCGACCTCCTACGAGCAGTACTTC. Protein: CASSEASTSYEQYF.

The count of this clone is one. The V gene is TRBV6-5, the J gene TRBJ1-5; tentatively, D is TRBD1 (5 bases). The ends were cut back, 0 bases at V and 4 bases at J, with 10 bases in the middle. This CDR3 is 15 amino acids long. Looked up from germline, CDR1 is MNHEY and CDR2 is SVGAGI. The chain's CDR3 is CASSYSAGINQPQHF. For the CDR3, the DNA is TGTGCCAGCAGTTACTCGGCAGGGATTAATCAGCCCCAGCATTTT.

The chain uses TRBV2 and TRBJ2-5, with D perhaps matching TRBD1 or TRBD2 (5 bases each). The CDR3 runs to 14 residues. V was clipped by 8 bases and J by 7 bases, with 20 bases between them. Germline loops: CDR1 SNHLY, CDR2 FYNNEI. This CDR3 is CASLGLGVLGTQYF. CDR3 bases: TGTGCCAGCCTTGGTCTGGGGGTACTCGGGACCCAGTACTTC.

The rearrangement joins TRBV19 to TRBJ2-7, with D uncertain. Germline V lookup: CDR1 LNHDA, CDR2 SQIVND (reference sequence). Trimming shortened V by 6 bases and J by 3 bases, and 6 bases separated the two germline ends. CDR3 length: 11 amino acids. Here the CDR3 reads CASSIDYEQYF. CDR3 bases: TGTGCCAGTAGCATCGACTACGAGCAGTACTTC.

In its sample, this clone was seen once. This rearrangement joins TRBV5-1 to TRBJ2-5; 12 bases are a match to TRBD2. The J call may be faulty, since TRBJ2-7 better matches the DNA end. The CDR3 totals 18 residues. Per the germline V gene, CDR1 is SGHRS and CDR2 is YFSETQ. The CDR3 nucleotides read TGCGCCAGCAGCTTGCAGCTAGCGGGAGGGCCGATAAGCTACGAGCAGTACTTC. Residues: CASSLQLAGGPISYEQYF.

This chain uses TRBV15 with TRBJ2-7; TRBD2 might be the D (5 bases). V lost 0 bases and J lost 1, with 7 bases in between. Germline V gives CDR1 LNHNV, CDR2 YYDKDF (reference sequence). This CDR3 region has 14 residues. CDR3 amino acids: CATSREGVSYEQYF. The CDR3 DNA sequence: TGTGCCACCAGCAGAGAGGGAGTATCCTACGAGCAGTACTTC.

There are a few counts of this clone. V is TRBV25-1 and J is TRBJ2-5; either TRBD1 or TRBD2 may supply D (5 bases each). The CDR3 runs to 15 residues. V was shortened by 3 bases and J by 3 bases, with 14 bases between the two germline ends. Germline lookup yields CDR1 MGHDK and CDR2 SYGVNS. The CDR3 is CASSDPPGAEETQYF. CDR3 bases: TGTGCCAGCAGTGACCCTCCCGGGGCCGAAGAGACCCAGTACTTC.

This clone has just one count. The J gene is TRBJ1-2, the V gene TRBV11-2, with D perhaps matching TRBD1 (5 bases). The CDR3 consists of 15 residues. Germline-derived CDR1 and CDR2 are SGHAT and FQNNGV. Trimming removed 1 base at V and 2 bases at J, with 11 bases between. In nucleotides, the CDR3 is TGTGCCAGCAGCTTAGGCCCAGGGCTAAACTATGGCTACACCTTC. It yields the protein CASSLGPGLNYGYTF.

The genes are TRBV27 and TRBJ1-2, with no clear D. From germline, CDR1 is MNHEY and CDR2 SMNVEV (reference sequence). Trimming took 2 bases from V and 1 from J, leaving 14 bases between them. The CDR3 length is 16 residues. This chain's CDR3 is CASSLRSGNFNYGYTF. CDR3 DNA: TGTGCCAGCAGTTTACGCTCTGGGAATTTTAACTATGGCTACACCTTC.

The chain has TRBV6-6 and TRBJ2-7; D is perhaps TRBD2 (6 bases). Looked up from germline, CDR1 is MNHNY and CDR2 is SVGAGI (reference sequence). The CDR3 has 14 amino acids. V was pared by 5 bases and J by 6 bases, with 17 bases between. The CDR3 nucleotides read TGTGCCAGCAGTGCCGTCGGGGAGGTATCCGAGCAGTACTTC. Amino acids: CASSAVGEVSEQYF.

This clone was seen a handful of times. In the same sample, other DNA sequences code for this CDR3. The chain combines TRBV9 with TRBJ2-1, with 7 bases that match TRBD2. The trim removed 0 bases at V and 3 bases at J, leaving 3 bases unmatched. The V gene's germline CDR1 is SGDLS and CDR2 YYNGEE. This CDR3 is built from 15 residues. This CDR3 is CASSVASGIYNEQFF. For the CDR3, the DNA is TGTGCCAGCAGCGTAGCTAGCGGAATCTACAATGAGCAGTTCTTC.

Here the CDR3 DNA reads TGTGCCAGCAGTGAACGGCTGAACACCGGGGAGCTGTTTTTT. As protein: CASSERLNTGELFF. The chain joins TRBV25-1 to TRBJ2-2; D unclear. The CDR3 length is 14 residues. CDR1 is MGHDK, CDR2 SYGVNS, per germline. V lost 2 bases, J lost 1 base, and 5 bases lay in between.

The table lists this clone with a count of one. This chain uses TRBV9 with TRBJ2-1; 9 nucleotides agree with TRBD1. There are 13 residues in the CDR3. The germline CDR1 and CDR2 sequences are SGDLS and YYNGEE. V dropped 7 bases and J dropped 3; count of bases not matched to a gene: 2. CDR3 nucleotides: TGTGCCAGCGGACAGGGGTTCTACAATGAGCAGTTCTTC. It is translated as CASGQGFYNEQFF.

This chain joins TRBV19 and TRBJ1-5; the D is unclear. Germline CDR1 and CDR2: LNHDA and SQIVND (reference sequence). The CDR3 has 16 residues. Trimming cost V 9 bases and J 3 bases, with 21 bases left between them. The CDR3 DNA reads TGTGCCAGCTCCATTTGGCAGCCTCTGTCCAATCAGCCCCAGCATTTT. It encodes CASSIWQPLSNQPQHF.

This chain joins TRBV27 and TRBJ2-1, with D possibly TRBD1 on 5 matching bases. Deletions cut 6 bases from V and 4 bases from J, with 13 bases between. The CDR3 totals 14 residues. Germline CDR1 MNHEY, CDR2 SMNVEV (reference sequence). For the CDR3, the DNA is TGTGCCAGCAGGACCGTAGGGGCGTACAATGAGCAGTTCTTC. Translated: CASRTVGAYNEQFF.

This sequence joins TRBV28 and TRBJ1-5, with D unresolved. V lost 6 bases to trimming and J lost 1 base, with 16 bases between them. CDR1 and CDR2 from the germline V gene are MDHEN and SYDVKM. This CDR3 has 16 residues. The CDR3 DNA reads as TGTGCCAGCAGCCATTGGGAAATAGGGAGCAATCAGCCCCAGCATTTT. It encodes CASSHWEIGSNQPQHF.

This clone was picked up one time. The J gene is TRBJ2-1, the V gene TRBV4-1, with D possibly being TRBD1 (5 bases). V was pared by 5 bases and J by 8 bases, with 13 bases between. The CDR3 has 13 residues. CDR1 and CDR2 (germline): MGHRA, YSYEKL. In DNA, the CDR3 is TGCGCCAGCAGCTTTACTGCAGGGTATGAGCAGTTCTTC. The encoded protein is CASSFTAGYEQFF.

The V gene is TRBV4-1, the J gene TRBJ2-7, with a weak D call TRBD1 (6 bases). This CDR3 is built from 14 residues. Germline V lookup: CDR1 MGHRA, CDR2 YSYEKL. V gave up 4 bases and J gave up 0 bases, with 10 bases separating them. The CDR3 DNA reads as TGCGCCAGCAGCCCAGGGGTCTTCTCCTACGAGCAGTACTTC. Protein: CASSPGVFSYEQYF.